This is a list of T cell receptor beta chains from one sample in a study of cytomegalovirus exposure and HLA in healthy donors. The assay was immunoSEQ multiplex PCR, and TCRdb's table has in-frame clones only and misses some. In the table there are 100,000 to 150,000 clones, just over 15% of which are singletons. Sequencing was done on a sample of PBMCs. Every receptor here comes from a woman aged 18-35 years in good health and CMV-seronegative. Both conserved end residues are part of each CDR3. Rows may omit the clone size; those that give it use once, few, many or a size class.

CDR3aa	abundance	j_gene	v_gene
CATSRVFGQGPAAQYF	-	TRBJ2-5	TRBV15
CSVESGGASSGNTIYF	-	TRBJ1-3	TRBV29-1
CASSFKGAEQPQHF	-	TRBJ1-5	TRBV27
CASSEGISGGTIQYF	-	TRBJ2-3	TRBV2
CAGTRVPGQNSPLHF	-	TRBJ1-6	TRBV28
CASSPTGRQDTEAFF	-	TRBJ1-1	TRBV11-3
CASTLDRPIVDTEAFF	-	TRBJ1-1	TRBV5-6
CASSADRGYQPQHF	few	TRBJ1-5	TRBV6-1
CATSRERTGNQPQHF	-	TRBJ1-5	TRBV15
CASRTTGTKYEQYF	-	TRBJ2-7	TRBV28
CASSRIAGGGGETQYF	-	TRBJ2-5	TRBV28
CASALGAGELFF	few	TRBJ2-2	TRBV25-1
CASSSSGLGQPQHF	few	TRBJ1-5	TRBV5-6
CASDTGRTYNEQFF	few	TRBJ2-1	TRBV7-8
CATSPRDRETQYF	-	TRBJ2-5	TRBV15
CATSRAREGSTDTQYF	-	TRBJ2-3	TRBV15